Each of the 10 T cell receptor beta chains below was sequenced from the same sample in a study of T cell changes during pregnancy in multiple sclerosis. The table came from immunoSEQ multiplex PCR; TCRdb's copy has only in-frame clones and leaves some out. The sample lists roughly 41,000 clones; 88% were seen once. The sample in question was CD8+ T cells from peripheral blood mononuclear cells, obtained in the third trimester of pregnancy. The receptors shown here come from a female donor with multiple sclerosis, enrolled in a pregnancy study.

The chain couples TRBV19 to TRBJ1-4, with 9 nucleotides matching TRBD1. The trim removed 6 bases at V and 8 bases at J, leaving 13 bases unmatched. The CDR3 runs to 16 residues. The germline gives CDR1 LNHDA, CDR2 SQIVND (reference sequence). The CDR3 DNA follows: TGTGCCAGTAGCTCTTACTCCGGGACAGGGCCCGAAAAACTGTTTTTT. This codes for CASSSYSGTGPEKLFF.

The CDR3 DNA reads TGTGCCAGTAGTATGTACTCCCTCGTGGGGGGACCTCGATCTGGAAACACCATATATTTT. This encodes CASSMYSLVGGPRSGNTIYF. The chain links TRBV19 to TRBJ1-3; tentatively, D is TRBD1 (5 bases). V lost 3 bases, J lost 1 base, and 25 bases lay in between. This CDR3 has 20 amino acids. Germline loops: CDR1 LNHDA, CDR2 SQIVND (reference sequence).

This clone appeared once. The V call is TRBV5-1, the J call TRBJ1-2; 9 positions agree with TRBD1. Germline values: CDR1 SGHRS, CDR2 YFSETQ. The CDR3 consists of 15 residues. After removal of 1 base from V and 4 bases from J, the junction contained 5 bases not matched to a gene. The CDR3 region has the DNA TGCGCCAGCAGCTTGCGCGGGACAGGGACCTATGGCTACACCTTC. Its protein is CASSLRGTGTYGYTF.

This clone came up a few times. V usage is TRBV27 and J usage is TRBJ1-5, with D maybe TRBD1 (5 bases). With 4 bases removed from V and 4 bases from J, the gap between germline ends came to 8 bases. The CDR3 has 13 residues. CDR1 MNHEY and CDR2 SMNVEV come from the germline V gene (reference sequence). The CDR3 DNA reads TGTGCCAGCAGTTGGGGCCAAAATCAGCCCCAGCATTTT. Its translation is CASSWGQNQPQHF.

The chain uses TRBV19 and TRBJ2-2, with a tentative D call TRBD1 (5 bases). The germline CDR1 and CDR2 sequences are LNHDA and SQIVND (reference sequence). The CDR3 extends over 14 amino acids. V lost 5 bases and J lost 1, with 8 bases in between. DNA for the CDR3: TGTGCCAGTAGTCCCGGACAGAACACCGGGGAGCTGTTTTTT. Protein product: CASSPGQNTGELFF.

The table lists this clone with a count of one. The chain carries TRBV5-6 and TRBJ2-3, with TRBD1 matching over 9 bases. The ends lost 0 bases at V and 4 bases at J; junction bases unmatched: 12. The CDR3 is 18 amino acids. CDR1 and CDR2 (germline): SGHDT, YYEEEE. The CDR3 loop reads CASSLEAGDRAFPDTQYF. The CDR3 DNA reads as TGTGCCAGCAGCTTGGAAGCAGGGGACAGGGCTTTTCCAGATACGCAGTATTTT.

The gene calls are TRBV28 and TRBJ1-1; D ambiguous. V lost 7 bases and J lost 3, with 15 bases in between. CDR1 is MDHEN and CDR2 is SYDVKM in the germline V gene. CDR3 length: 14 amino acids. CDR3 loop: CASTVSWEDTEAFF. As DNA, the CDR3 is TGTGCCAGCACCGTATCTTGGGAGGACACTGAAGCTTTCTTT.

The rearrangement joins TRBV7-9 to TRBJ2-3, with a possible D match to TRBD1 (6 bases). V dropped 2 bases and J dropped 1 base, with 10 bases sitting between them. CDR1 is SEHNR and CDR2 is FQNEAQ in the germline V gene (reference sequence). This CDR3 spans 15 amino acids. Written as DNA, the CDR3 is TGTGCCAGCAGCTTAACGGACAGTCGCACAGATACGCAGTATTTT. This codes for CASSLTDSRTDTQYF. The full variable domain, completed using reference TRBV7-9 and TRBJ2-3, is DTGVSQNPRHKITKRGQNVTFRCDPISEHNRLYWYRQTLGQGPEFLTYFQNEAQLEKSRLLSDRFSAERPKGSFSTLEIQRTEQGDSAMYLCASSLTDSRTDTQYFGPGTRLTVL.

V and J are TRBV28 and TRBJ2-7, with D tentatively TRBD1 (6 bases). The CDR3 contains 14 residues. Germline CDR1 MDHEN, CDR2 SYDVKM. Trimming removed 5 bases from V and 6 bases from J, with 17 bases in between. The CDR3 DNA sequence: TGTGCCAGCAGTAACCGGGACAAGGTCTTCGAGCAGTACTTC. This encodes CASSNRDKVFEQYF.

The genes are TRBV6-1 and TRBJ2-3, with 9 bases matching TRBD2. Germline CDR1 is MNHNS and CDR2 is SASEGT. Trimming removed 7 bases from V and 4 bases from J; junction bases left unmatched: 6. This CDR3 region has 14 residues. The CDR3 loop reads CASTQGGGADTQYF. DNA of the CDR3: TGTGCCAGCACCCAAGGCGGGGGGGCAGATACGCAGTATTTT.